What follows is one T cell receptor (beta chain) and its context. Indicated time point: after neoadjuvant nivolumab, at surgical resection. Trimming removed 3 bases at V and 1 base at J, with 6 bases between. The germline V gene encodes CDR1 SGHVS and CDR2 FQNEAQ. The CDR3 is made up of 13 amino acids. The data were taken from a study of neoadjuvant anti-PD-1 for oral cavity cancer. Clones were read by immunoSEQ multiplex PCR, and TCRdb kept only the in-frame ones, dropping some. The repertoire holds around 7,200 clones, with roughly 60% as singletons. Material: PBMCs, obtained after nivolumab (anti-PD-1) treatment. The sequence was collected from a person aged 35-80 years with oral cavity squamous cell carcinoma. J is TRBJ1-1 and V is TRBV7-8; TRBD1 might be the D (5 bases). CDR3: CASSFTGNTEAFF. For the CDR3, the DNA is TGTGCCAGCAGCTTTACAGGGAACACTGAAGCTTTCTTT.